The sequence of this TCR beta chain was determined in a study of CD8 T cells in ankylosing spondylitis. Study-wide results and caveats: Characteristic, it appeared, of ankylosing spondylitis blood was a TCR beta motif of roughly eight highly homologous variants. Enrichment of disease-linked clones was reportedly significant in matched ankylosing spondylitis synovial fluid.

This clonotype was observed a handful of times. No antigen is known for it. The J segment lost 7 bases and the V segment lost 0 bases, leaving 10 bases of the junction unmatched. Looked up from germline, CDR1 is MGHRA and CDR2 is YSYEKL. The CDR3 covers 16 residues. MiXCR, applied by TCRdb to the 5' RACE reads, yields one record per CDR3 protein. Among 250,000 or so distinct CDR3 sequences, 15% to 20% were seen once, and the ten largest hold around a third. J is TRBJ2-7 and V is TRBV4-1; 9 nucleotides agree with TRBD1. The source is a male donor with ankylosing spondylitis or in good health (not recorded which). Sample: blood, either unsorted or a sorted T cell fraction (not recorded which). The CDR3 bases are TGCGCCAGCAGCCAAGATTTACAGGGGGCGCGAAGAGAGCAGTACTTC. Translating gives CASSQDLQGARREQYF.